Each of the 15 T cell receptor beta chains below was sequenced from the same sample in a study of T-cell memory formation after mild COVID-19. MiXCR, run by TCRdb on the 5' RACE reads, gives a single entry per CDR3 protein. Of roughly 130,000 distinct CDR3 sequences listed, about 15% are singletons. The sequencing input was PBMCs or a T cell subset sorted from them (not recorded which). The receptor source for this set is an adult woman who had mild COVID-19 (a few samples of this study predate the infection). Cell type and time point are not known.

This chain links TRBV15 with TRBJ2-7; 10 bases agree with TRBD1. This CDR3 region has 16 residues. CDR1 is LNHNV and CDR2 is YYDKDF in the germline V gene (reference sequence). V shed 0 bases and J 6 bases; nucleotides not matched to a gene: 8. The CDR3 is CATSRDLPGQGLEQYF. The DNA of the CDR3 is TGTGCCACCAGCAGAGATCTCCCGGGACAGGGGCTCGAGCAGTACTTC.

The chain has TRBV7-4 and TRBJ2-3; D tentatively reads TRBD1 or TRBD2 (5 bases each). Trimming took 4 bases from V and 0 from J, leaving 23 bases between them. Germline-derived CDR1 and CDR2 are SGHVT and SQSDAQ. The length of the CDR3 is 19 residues. This CDR3 is CASSSPRTGTATSTDTQYF. CDR3 in DNA: TGTGCCAGCAGCTCACCGCGCACCGGGACCGCAACTAGCACAGATACGCAGTATTTT.

The chain employs TRBV12-3 or TRBV12-4 and TRBJ2-2; TRBD2 agrees at 11 bases. Trimming removed 6 bases from V and 9 bases from J; junction bases left unmatched: 6. There are 14 residues in the CDR3. The CDR3, as DNA: TGTGCCAGCAGCTGGACTAGCGGGCTACGGGAGCTGTTTTTT. The encoded protein is CASSWTSGLRELFF.

This clonotype was picked up a small number of times. This sequence joins TRBV7-6 and TRBJ2-1, with D perhaps matching TRBD2 (5 bases). Between the trimmed V and J ends, which lost 3 bases and 3 bases, there was a span of 12 bases. Per germline, CDR1 SGHVS and CDR2 FNYEAQ. This CDR3 spans 15 amino acids. CDR3 coding DNA: TGTGCCAGCAGCTTGCGCGGGTCCTTCTACAATGAGCAGTTCTTC. Its protein is CASSLRGSFYNEQFF.

This clonotype was observed a few times. The V call is TRBV29-1, the J call TRBJ2-7; maybe TRBD2 (5 bases). Germline loops: CDR1 SQVTM, CDR2 ANQGSEA. The V end lost 4 bases, the J end lost 7 bases, and 17 bases lay between the germline ends. The CDR3 contains 13 residues. The CDR3: CSVGPDGPGEQYF. The CDR3 nucleotides read TGCAGCGTTGGGCCGGACGGGCCGGGGGAGCAGTACTTC.

The chain carries TRBV12-3 or TRBV12-4 and TRBJ2-7; D is unclear. The CDR3 totals 13 residues. V was cut by 5 bases and J by 6 bases, with 14 bases left in between. Written as DNA, the CDR3 is TGTGCCAGCAGTCCATATGGTACGGGCGAGCAGTACTTC. Amino acid sequence: CASSPYGTGEQYF.

This clonotype was detected only a few times. The chain links TRBV6-6 to TRBJ2-5; possibly TRBD1 for D (6 bases). Trimming pared 5 bases from V and 5 bases from J, leaving 15 bases between. Germline CDR1 MNHNY, CDR2 SVGAGI (reference sequence). The CDR3 extends over 14 amino acids. This CDR3 is CASSPKDRPETQYF. CDR3 DNA: TGTGCCAGCAGTCCCAAAGACAGGCCCGAGACCCAGTACTTC.

J is TRBJ2-7 and V is TRBV20-1; possible D gene TRBD2, 6 bases. In germline, CDR1 is DFQATT, CDR2 SNEGSKA (reference sequence). The CDR3 totals 13 residues. CDR3 coding DNA: TGCAGGGCCACTAGCTCGAGCTCCTACGAGCAGTACTTC. It translates to CRATSSSSYEQYF.

This clonotype appeared a few times. The genes are TRBV12-3 or TRBV12-4 and TRBJ2-2; D not certain. Trimming cost V 3 bases and J 6 bases, with 8 bases left between them. This CDR3 contains 13 residues. CDR3: CASSFTGAGELFF. CDR3 sequence (DNA): TGTGCCAGCAGTTTTACGGGTGCCGGGGAGCTGTTTTTT.

In its sample, this clonotype was seen a few times. This CDR3 reads CASSFSLAGDPYEQYF. CDR3 bases: TGTGCCAGCAGTTTCTCACTAGCGGGGGACCCCTACGAGCAGTACTTC. The chain is built from TRBV12-3 or TRBV12-4 and TRBJ2-7; 11 bases fit TRBD2. V trimming: 3 bases; J trimming: 2 bases; junction bases outside the gene matches: 6. The CDR3 is 16 amino acids.

The gene calls are TRBV5-1 and TRBJ2-1, with TRBD1 matching 7 bases. Trimming took 4 bases from V and 4 from J; bases not matched to a gene: 8. The CDR3 runs 15 residues. The germline CDR1 and CDR2 sequences are SGHRS and YFSETQ. CDR3 bases: TGCGCCAGCAGCAGCGCCGGGACAGCGTACAATGAGCAGTTCTTC. Its protein product is CASSSAGTAYNEQFF.

The chain employs TRBV27 and TRBJ2-6, with D unclear. Germline lookup yields CDR1 MNHEY and CDR2 SMNVEV (reference sequence). V was shortened by 5 bases and J by 6 bases, with 14 bases between the two germline ends. This CDR3 has 15 amino acids. CDR3 DNA: TGTGCCAGCAGTCCGCCCGCGCTCTTGGCCAACGTCCTGACTTTC. Residues: CASSPPALLANVLTF.

This clonotype was found a few times. V gene TRBV6-5 combines with J gene TRBJ1-6; D ambiguous. The germline V gene encodes CDR1 MNHEY and CDR2 SVGAGI. V lost 2 bases to trimming and J lost 7 bases, with 9 bases between them. The CDR3 loop spans 14 amino acids. The CDR3 DNA sequence: TGTGCCAGCAGTTACGGCAACAGCAATTCACCCCTCCACTTT. This codes for CASSYGNSNSPLHF.

V gene TRBV4-1 combines with J gene TRBJ1-6; D gene unclear. Germline V gene sequence: CDR1 MGHRA, CDR2 YSYEKL. CDR3 length equals 13 residues. With 4 bases removed from V and 8 bases from J, the gap between germline ends came to 9 bases. CDR3 bases: TGCGCCAGCAGCCCCGAGCCCGATTCACCCCTCCACTTT. As protein: CASSPEPDSPLHF.

The chain links TRBV7-9 to TRBJ2-1, with D tentatively TRBD2 (6 bases). V was trimmed by 4 bases and J by 5 bases, leaving 15 bases between them. This CDR3 comprises 15 residues. Per germline, CDR1 SEHNR and CDR2 FQNEAQ (reference sequence). In DNA form, the CDR3 reads TGTGCCAGCAGCTCTCCAGAACGGGGGAACAATGAGCAGTTCTTC. It specifies CASSSPERGNNEQFF.